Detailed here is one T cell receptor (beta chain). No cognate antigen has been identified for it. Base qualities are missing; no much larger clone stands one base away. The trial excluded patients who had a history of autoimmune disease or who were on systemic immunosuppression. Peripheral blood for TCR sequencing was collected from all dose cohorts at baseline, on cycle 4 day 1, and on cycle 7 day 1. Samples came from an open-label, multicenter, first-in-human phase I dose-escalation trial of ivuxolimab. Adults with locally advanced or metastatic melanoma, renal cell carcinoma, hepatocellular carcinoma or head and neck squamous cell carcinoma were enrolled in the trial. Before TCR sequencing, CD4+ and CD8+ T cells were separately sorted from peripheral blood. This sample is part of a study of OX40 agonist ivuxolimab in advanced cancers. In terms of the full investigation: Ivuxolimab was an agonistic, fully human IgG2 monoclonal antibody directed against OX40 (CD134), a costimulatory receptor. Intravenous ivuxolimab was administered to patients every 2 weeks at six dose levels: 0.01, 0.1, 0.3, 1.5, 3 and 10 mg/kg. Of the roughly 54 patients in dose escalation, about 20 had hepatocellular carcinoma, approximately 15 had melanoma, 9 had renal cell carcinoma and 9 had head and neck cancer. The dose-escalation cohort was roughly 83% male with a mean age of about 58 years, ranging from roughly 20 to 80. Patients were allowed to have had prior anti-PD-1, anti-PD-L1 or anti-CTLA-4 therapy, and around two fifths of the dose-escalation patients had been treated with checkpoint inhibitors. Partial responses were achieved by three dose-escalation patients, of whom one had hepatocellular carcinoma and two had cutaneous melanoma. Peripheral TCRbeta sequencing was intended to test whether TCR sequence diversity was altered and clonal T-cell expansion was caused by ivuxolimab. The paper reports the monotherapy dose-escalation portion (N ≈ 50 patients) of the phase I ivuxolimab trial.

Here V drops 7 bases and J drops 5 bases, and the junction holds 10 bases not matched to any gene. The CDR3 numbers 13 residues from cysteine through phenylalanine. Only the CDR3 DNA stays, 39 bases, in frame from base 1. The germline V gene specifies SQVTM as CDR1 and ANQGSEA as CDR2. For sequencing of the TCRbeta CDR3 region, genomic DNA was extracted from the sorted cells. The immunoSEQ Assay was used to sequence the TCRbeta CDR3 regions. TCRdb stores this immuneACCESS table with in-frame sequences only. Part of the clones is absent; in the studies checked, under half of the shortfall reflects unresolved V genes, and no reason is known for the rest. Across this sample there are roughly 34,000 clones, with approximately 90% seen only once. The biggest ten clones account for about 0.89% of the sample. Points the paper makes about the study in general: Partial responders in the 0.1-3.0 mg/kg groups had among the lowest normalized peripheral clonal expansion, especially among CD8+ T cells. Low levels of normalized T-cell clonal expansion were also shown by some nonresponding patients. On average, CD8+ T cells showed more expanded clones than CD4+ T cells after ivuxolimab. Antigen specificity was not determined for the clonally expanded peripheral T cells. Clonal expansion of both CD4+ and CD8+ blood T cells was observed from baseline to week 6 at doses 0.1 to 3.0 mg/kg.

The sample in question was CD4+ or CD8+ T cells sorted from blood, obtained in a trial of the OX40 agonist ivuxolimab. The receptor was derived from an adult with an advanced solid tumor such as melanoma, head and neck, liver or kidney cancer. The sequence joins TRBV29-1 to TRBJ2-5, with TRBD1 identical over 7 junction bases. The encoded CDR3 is CSGTPGTVETQYF. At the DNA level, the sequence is TGCAGCGGTACGCCCGGGACAGTGGAGACCCAGTACTTC. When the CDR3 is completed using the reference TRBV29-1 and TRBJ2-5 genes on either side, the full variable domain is SAVISQKPSRDICQRGTSLTIQCQVDSQVTMMFWYRQQPGQSLTLIATANQGSEATYESGFVIDKFPISRPNLTFSTLTVSNMSPEDSSIYLCSGTPGTVETQYFGPGTRLLVL.